These T cell receptor beta chains were read from a single sample in a study of vaccination and CD4 T cells after COVID-19. Their recognized antigens are unknown. From the PCR reads, TCRdb called clonotypes with MiXCR, one entry per CDR3 protein. The data show over 20,000 distinct CDR3 sequences, roughly 50% seen once. Sequencing was done on a sample of CD4+ T cells from blood, cultured in vitro. These receptors all stem from a human donor who had recovered from COVID-19. CDR3s include the opening cysteine and the closing phenylalanine or tryptophan. The order of the fields is J gene, D gene, clone size, V gene, CDR3 protein, CDR3 DNA. A D gene is named only where the DNA matches it firmly. Part of the rows lack a size; the others show once, few, many or a class for expanded clones.

j_call: TRBJ2-3
d_call: -
clone_size: -
v_call: TRBV27
cdr3_aa: CARPVGTPTDTQYF
cdr3_nt: TGTGCCAGACCTGTAGGGACCCCCACAGATACGCAGTATTTT

j_call: TRBJ2-4
d_call: TRBD1
clone_size: -
v_call: TRBV12-3/TRBV12-4
cdr3_aa: CASSLQDRVPRYF
cdr3_nt: TGTGCCAGCAGCCTACAGGACAGGGTACCACGGTACTTC

j_call: TRBJ2-5
d_call: -
clone_size: -
v_call: TRBV30
cdr3_aa: CALGGEAQETQYF
cdr3_nt: TGTGCCTTAGGAGGGGAGGCTCAAGAGACCCAGTACTTC

j_call: TRBJ1-3
d_call: -
clone_size: -
v_call: TRBV20-1
cdr3_aa: CSASTDRSGNTIYF
cdr3_nt: TGCAGTGCTAGTACCGACAGGAGCGGAAACACCATATATTTT

j_call: TRBJ2-7
d_call: TRBD1
clone_size: -
v_call: TRBV6-2/TRBV6-3
cdr3_aa: CASSPFGTGDYEQYF
cdr3_nt: TGTGCCAGCAGTCCATTCGGGACAGGGGACTACGAGCAGTACTTC

j_call: TRBJ2-5
d_call: -
clone_size: -
v_call: TRBV19
cdr3_aa: CASSKSGPNQETQYF
cdr3_nt: TGTGCCAGTAGTAAATCCGGACCCAACCAAGAGACCCAGTACTTC

j_call: TRBJ1-3
d_call: -
clone_size: medium-sized
v_call: TRBV6-1
cdr3_aa: CASKMGTADSGNTIYF
cdr3_nt: TGTGCCAGCAAGATGGGGACGGCCGACTCTGGAAACACCATATATTTT

j_call: TRBJ2-7
d_call: -
clone_size: -
v_call: TRBV19
cdr3_aa: CASTPGGQSSYEQYF
cdr3_nt: TGTGCCAGTACCCCTGGGGGACAAAGCTCCTACGAGCAGTACTTC

j_call: TRBJ1-2
d_call: -
clone_size: -
v_call: TRBV7-3
cdr3_aa: CASSLSQPGYGLDYGYTF
cdr3_nt: TGTGCCAGCAGTTTATCCCAGCCAGGGTACGGGCTCGACTATGGCTACACCTTC

j_call: TRBJ1-6
d_call: -
clone_size: few
v_call: TRBV7-3
cdr3_aa: CASSLNSPNRNSPLHF
cdr3_nt: TGTGCCAGCAGCTTAAACTCCCCGAATCGTAATTCACCCCTCCACTTT

j_call: TRBJ2-7
d_call: TRBD2
clone_size: -
v_call: TRBV6-2/TRBV6-3
cdr3_aa: CASSSGAGGLSEQYF
cdr3_nt: TGTGCCAGCAGTTCCGGAGCGGGAGGGCTCTCCGAGCAGTACTTC

j_call: TRBJ1-1
d_call: -
clone_size: -
v_call: TRBV6-5
cdr3_aa: CASSYWGKGEAFF
cdr3_nt: TGTGCCAGCAGTTACTGGGGGAAAGGTGAAGCTTTCTTT

j_call: TRBJ1-1
d_call: -
clone_size: -
v_call: TRBV7-2
cdr3_aa: CASSLVVRGEAFF
cdr3_nt: TGTGCCAGCAGCTTAGTTGTCAGGGGTGAAGCTTTCTTT

j_call: TRBJ2-7
d_call: TRBD2
clone_size: -
v_call: TRBV12-3/TRBV12-4
cdr3_aa: CASSLGGGRSYEQYF
cdr3_nt: TGTGCCAGCAGTTTAGGTGGCGGGAGGTCCTACGAGCAGTACTTC

j_call: TRBJ1-1
d_call: TRBD1
clone_size: few
v_call: TRBV20-1
cdr3_aa: CSARDMMDRGSAFF
cdr3_nt: TGCAGTGCTAGAGATATGATGGACAGGGGATCAGCTTTCTTT

j_call: TRBJ2-7
d_call: -
clone_size: -
v_call: TRBV11-3
cdr3_aa: CASSLGPIYEQYF
cdr3_nt: TGTGCCAGCAGCTTAGGGCCCATCTACGAGCAGTACTTC

j_call: TRBJ1-5
d_call: -
clone_size: -
v_call: TRBV28
cdr3_aa: CASRSNRDQPQHF
cdr3_nt: TGTGCCAGCAGATCGAACAGGGACCAGCCCCAGCATTTT

j_call: TRBJ1-1
d_call: TRBD1
clone_size: -
v_call: TRBV7-9
cdr3_aa: CASSFAQGAQAFF
cdr3_nt: TGTGCCAGCAGCTTCGCACAGGGGGCTCAAGCTTTCTTT

j_call: TRBJ2-7
d_call: -
clone_size: -
v_call: TRBV30
cdr3_aa: CAWSVADYQQYF
cdr3_nt: TGTGCCTGGAGTGTAGCGGACTACCAGCAGTACTTC

j_call: TRBJ2-2
d_call: TRBD1
clone_size: few
v_call: TRBV20-1
cdr3_aa: CSATPGQGTGELFF
cdr3_nt: TGCAGTGCTACCCCGGGACAGGGGACCGGGGAGCTGTTTTTT

j_call: TRBJ2-7
d_call: -
clone_size: -
v_call: TRBV19
cdr3_aa: CASSRGGTGYEQYF
cdr3_nt: TGTGCCAGTAGCAGAGGGGGTACTGGGTACGAGCAGTACTTC

j_call: TRBJ2-7
d_call: -
clone_size: -
v_call: TRBV6-5
cdr3_aa: CASSYSTPGPPTEQYF
cdr3_nt: TGTGCCAGCAGTTACTCTACACCGGGCCCCCCTACCGAGCAGTACTTC

j_call: TRBJ1-6
d_call: -
clone_size: few
v_call: TRBV27
cdr3_aa: CASSLRGYNSPLHF
cdr3_nt: TGTGCCAGCAGTTTACGAGGGTATAATTCACCCCTCCACTTT

j_call: TRBJ2-7
d_call: -
clone_size: -
v_call: TRBV20-1
cdr3_aa: CSAHRNRDNEQYF
cdr3_nt: TGCAGTGCCCATAGGAACAGGGACAACGAGCAGTACTTC

j_call: TRBJ1-2
d_call: -
clone_size: -
v_call: TRBV5-4
cdr3_aa: CASSSGGSTGRGGYTF
cdr3_nt: TGTGCCAGCAGCTCGGGTGGGTCAACAGGGCGAGGCGGCTACACCTTC

j_call: TRBJ2-2
d_call: TRBD1
clone_size: -
v_call: TRBV20-1
cdr3_aa: CSARDRGRTGELFF
cdr3_nt: TGCAGTGCTCGGGACAGGGGGCGGACCGGGGAGCTGTTTTTT

j_call: TRBJ1-1
d_call: -
clone_size: -
v_call: TRBV7-3
cdr3_aa: CASSSQRDTEAFF
cdr3_nt: TGTGCCAGCAGCTCACAGAGAGACACTGAAGCTTTCTTT

j_call: TRBJ1-4
d_call: -
clone_size: -
v_call: TRBV27
cdr3_aa: CASSYTGEKLFF
cdr3_nt: TGTGCCAGCAGTTATACAGGTGAAAAACTGTTTTTT

j_call: TRBJ2-5
d_call: -
clone_size: few
v_call: TRBV24-1
cdr3_aa: CATSEYNQETQYF
cdr3_nt: TGTGCCACCAGTGAGTACAATCAAGAGACCCAGTACTTC

j_call: TRBJ1-2
d_call: -
clone_size: -
v_call: TRBV20-1
cdr3_aa: CSAPRGNYGYTF
cdr3_nt: TGCAGTGCTCCGAGAGGGAACTATGGCTACACCTTC

j_call: TRBJ2-5
d_call: -
clone_size: -
v_call: TRBV2
cdr3_aa: CASEETPGETQYF
cdr3_nt: TGTGCCAGCGAGGAGACGCCAGGGGAGACCCAGTACTTC

j_call: TRBJ2-6
d_call: -
clone_size: -
v_call: TRBV18
cdr3_aa: CASSPSLDSSGANVLTF
cdr3_nt: TGTGCCAGCTCACCAAGCTTAGATTCCTCTGGGGCCAACGTCCTGACTTTC

j_call: TRBJ1-2
d_call: -
clone_size: once
v_call: TRBV6-4
cdr3_aa: CASSFHRVFYGYTF
cdr3_nt: TGTGCCAGCAGCTTCCACAGGGTGTTCTATGGCTACACCTTC

j_call: TRBJ1-1
d_call: TRBD1
clone_size: few
v_call: TRBV6-1
cdr3_aa: CASSARGGGTEAFF
cdr3_nt: TGTGCCAGCAGCGCCAGGGGGGGAGGCACTGAAGCTTTCTTT

j_call: TRBJ2-3
d_call: -
clone_size: few
v_call: TRBV5-4
cdr3_aa: CASSLDVFPGTDTQYF
cdr3_nt: TGTGCCAGCAGCTTGGATGTGTTTCCGGGGACAGATACGCAGTATTTT

j_call: TRBJ2-1
d_call: -
clone_size: -
v_call: TRBV24-1
cdr3_aa: CATSIGSSYNEQFF
cdr3_nt: TGTGCCACCAGCATCGGGAGCTCCTACAATGAGCAGTTCTTC

j_call: TRBJ2-7
d_call: -
clone_size: -
v_call: TRBV3-1
cdr3_aa: CASSQEMSEQYF
cdr3_nt: TGTGCCAGCAGCCAAGAGATGAGCGAGCAGTACTTC

j_call: TRBJ2-2
d_call: TRBD2
clone_size: -
v_call: TRBV12-3/TRBV12-4
cdr3_aa: CASRSLAGATGELFF
cdr3_nt: TGTGCCAGCAGATCTCTAGCGGGAGCCACCGGGGAGCTGTTTTTT

j_call: TRBJ1-1
d_call: -
clone_size: -
v_call: TRBV28
cdr3_aa: CASSSKVWGFLDTEAFF
cdr3_nt: TGTGCCAGCAGTTCAAAGGTCTGGGGGTTTTTGGACACTGAAGCTTTCTTT

j_call: TRBJ2-3
d_call: -
clone_size: -
v_call: TRBV2
cdr3_aa: CTSSDNSGPTTDTQYF
cdr3_nt: TGTACCAGCAGTGATAATAGCGGACCAACCACAGATACGCAGTATTTT

j_call: TRBJ1-3
d_call: -
clone_size: -
v_call: TRBV19
cdr3_aa: CASTHRTAGNTIYF
cdr3_nt: TGTGCCAGTACCCACCGGACAGCTGGAAACACCATATATTTT

j_call: TRBJ2-5
d_call: -
clone_size: -
v_call: TRBV20-1
cdr3_aa: CSATGPGKETQYF
cdr3_nt: TGCAGTGCCACCGGGCCAGGAAAGGAGACCCAGTACTTC

j_call: TRBJ2-3
d_call: -
clone_size: once
v_call: TRBV19
cdr3_aa: CASKKEASTDTQYF
cdr3_nt: TGTGCCAGTAAAAAGGAAGCCAGCACAGATACGCAGTATTTT

j_call: TRBJ2-7
d_call: -
clone_size: -
v_call: TRBV7-2
cdr3_aa: CASSPGGSGRYEQYF
cdr3_nt: TGTGCCAGCAGCCCCGGTGGGAGCGGACGATACGAGCAGTACTTC

j_call: TRBJ1-4
d_call: -
clone_size: -
v_call: TRBV20-1
cdr3_aa: CSVLVVEPGEKLFF
cdr3_nt: TGCAGTGTTTTAGTAGTAGAGCCGGGGGAAAAACTGTTTTTT

j_call: TRBJ1-2
d_call: TRBD1
clone_size: few
v_call: TRBV19
cdr3_aa: CASSPGDRAGGYTF
cdr3_nt: TGTGCCAGTAGTCCAGGGGACAGGGCGGGAGGCTACACCTTC

j_call: TRBJ2-3
d_call: TRBD2
clone_size: -
v_call: TRBV7-2
cdr3_aa: CASSPRRAGGVSDTQYF
cdr3_nt: TGTGCCAGCAGCCCTCGCCGAGCGGGAGGTGTGTCCGATACGCAGTATTTT

j_call: TRBJ2-1
d_call: -
clone_size: -
v_call: TRBV12-3/TRBV12-4
cdr3_aa: CASSLRDSSNEQFF
cdr3_nt: TGTGCCAGCAGTTTACGGGACTCAAGCAATGAGCAGTTCTTC

j_call: TRBJ1-1
d_call: TRBD1
clone_size: -
v_call: TRBV27
cdr3_aa: CASSRGTEDTEAFF
cdr3_nt: TGTGCCAGCAGTCGTGGGACAGAGGACACTGAAGCTTTCTTT

j_call: TRBJ1-2
d_call: TRBD1
clone_size: -
v_call: TRBV27
cdr3_aa: CASSSQGARGGYTF
cdr3_nt: TGTGCCAGCAGTTCCCAGGGGGCGCGAGGTGGCTACACCTTC